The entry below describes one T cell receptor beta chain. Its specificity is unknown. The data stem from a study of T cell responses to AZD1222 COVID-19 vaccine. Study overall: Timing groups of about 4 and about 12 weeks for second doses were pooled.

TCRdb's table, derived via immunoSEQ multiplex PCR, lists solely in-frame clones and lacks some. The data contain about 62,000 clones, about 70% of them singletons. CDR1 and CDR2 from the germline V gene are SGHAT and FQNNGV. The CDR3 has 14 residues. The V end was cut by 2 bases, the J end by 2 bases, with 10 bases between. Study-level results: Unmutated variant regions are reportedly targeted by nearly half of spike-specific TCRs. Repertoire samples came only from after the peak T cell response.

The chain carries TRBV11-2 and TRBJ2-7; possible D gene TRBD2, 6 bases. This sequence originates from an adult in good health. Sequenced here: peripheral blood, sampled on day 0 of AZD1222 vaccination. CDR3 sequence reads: CASSLWGVPYEQYF. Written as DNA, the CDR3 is TGTGCCAGCAGCTTATGGGGGGTACCCTACGAGCAGTACTTC.